Listed here are 10 T cell receptor beta chains from one sample, sequenced in a study of CD8+ T cells in alopecia areata. Extracted from the samples, RNA was reverse transcribed into cDNA to serve as the sequencing template. Data came from immunoSEQ multiplex PCR; TCRdb stores just in-frame clones and leaves some out. The data hold approximately 110,000 clones, with under 60% observed a single time. Treatment denoted: oral pan-JAK inhibitor, 5-10 mg twice daily. The source material was CD8+ T cells sorted from blood, sampled at week 24, from a patient treated with tofacitinib. The receptors shown here come from a human donor with alopecia areata.

The chain joins TRBV7-6 to TRBJ2-5, with unresolved D. With 4 bases removed from V and 5 bases from J, the gap between germline ends came to 17 bases. Germline-derived CDR1 and CDR2 are SGHVS and FNYEAQ. The CDR3 extends over 15 amino acids. In DNA, the CDR3 is TGTGCCAGCAGCTGGGATGTAGAAGGAATGGAGACCCAGTACTTC. As protein: CASSWDVEGMETQYF.

This rearrangement joins TRBV7-9 to TRBJ2-1; D may be TRBD2 (6 bases). The germline V gene encodes CDR1 SEHNR and CDR2 FQNEAQ (reference sequence). The CDR3 runs 17 residues. Trimming left V 5 bases short and J 0 bases short, with 17 bases between. For the CDR3, the DNA is TGTGCCAGCAGCCCCCGAGGGCCCGGGGGCTCCTACAATGAGCAGTTCTTC. The encoded protein is CASSPRGPGGSYNEQFF.

The chain joins TRBV14 to TRBJ2-1; D is perhaps TRBD1 (6 bases). Germline V gene sequence: CDR1 SGHDN, CDR2 FVKESK. V shed 4 bases and J shed 0 bases, with 13 bases lying between them. The CDR3 contains 16 residues. Written as DNA, the CDR3 is TGTGCCAGCAGCCCCGGGACAACACGCTCCTACAATGAGCAGTTCTTC. Its translation: CASSPGTTRSYNEQFF.

The chain is built from TRBV29-1 and TRBJ2-3; 8 nucleotides align to TRBD1. The CDR3 spans 15 residues. CDR1 is SQVTM, CDR2 ANQGSEA, per germline. V shed 5 bases, J shed 3 bases, and the junction held 10 bases outside the gene matches. The CDR3 sequence is CSVPTTGVGTDTQYF. CDR3 nucleotides: TGCAGCGTTCCAACGACAGGGGTAGGAACAGATACGCAGTATTTT.

This clone has more than one count but fewer than ten. This chain joins TRBV5-6 and TRBJ2-5; the match to TRBD1 covers 10 bases. The trim removed 6 bases at V and 3 bases at J, leaving 5 bases unmatched. Looked up from germline, CDR1 is SGHDT and CDR2 is YYEEEE. CDR3 length: 14 amino acids. The CDR3 is CASIAGTGEETQYF. CDR3 sequence (DNA): TGTGCCAGCATCGCCGGGACAGGGGAAGAGACCCAGTACTTC.

The chain carries TRBV29-1 and TRBJ2-3; 8 bases agree with TRBD1. The ends lost 4 bases at V and 4 bases at J; junction bases unmatched: 10. The length of the CDR3 is 15 residues. Germline assignment: CDR1 SQVTM and CDR2 ANQGSEA. The CDR3 sequence is CSVGGVNRGADTQYF. In nucleotides, the CDR3 is TGCAGCGTTGGAGGTGTTAACAGGGGGGCAGATACGCAGTATTTT.

A note on this clone: A read error may account for a junction end that differs from germline. J is TRBJ2-2 and V is TRBV29-1; D call uncertain. The CDR3 is 13 residues long. CDR1 and CDR2 (germline): SQVTM, ANQGSEA. The CDR3 reads CSAEQRNTGELFF. The CDR3 nucleotides are TGCAGCGCTGAACAGCGGAACACCGGGGAGCTGTTTTTT.

This clone was detected only a few times. The CDR3 is CASTNLLGQYGYTF. The DNA for the CDR3 is TGTGCCAGTACCAACCTCCTAGGACAATATGGCTACACCTTC. V gene TRBV19 combines with J gene TRBJ1-2; D is perhaps TRBD1 (5 bases). There are 14 residues in the CDR3. In germline, CDR1 is LNHDA, CDR2 SQIVND (reference sequence). V lost 7 bases to trimming and J lost 5 bases, with 17 bases between them.

The rearrangement joins TRBV4-3 to TRBJ1-2; tentative D call: TRBD1 (5 bases). This CDR3 spans 16 amino acids. V was clipped by 4 bases and J by 1 base, with 16 bases between them. CDR1 LGHNA and CDR2 YSLEER come from the germline V gene. CDR3 sequence (DNA): TGCGCCAGCAGCCGGGTGTTGGGGCACGATAACTATGGCTACACCTTC. Amino acid sequence: CASSRVLGHDNYGYTF.

This clone was detected only a few times. The chain combines TRBV7-2 with TRBJ1-4, with 8 bases lining up with TRBD1. This CDR3 comprises 16 residues. With V trimmed by 5 bases and J by 7 bases, 12 bases remained unmatched. Germline values: CDR1 SGHTA, CDR2 FQGNSA. This CDR3 reads CASSGALTGASEKLFF. The CDR3 nucleotides are TGTGCCAGCAGCGGAGCCCTGACAGGGGCGAGTGAAAAACTGTTTTTT.